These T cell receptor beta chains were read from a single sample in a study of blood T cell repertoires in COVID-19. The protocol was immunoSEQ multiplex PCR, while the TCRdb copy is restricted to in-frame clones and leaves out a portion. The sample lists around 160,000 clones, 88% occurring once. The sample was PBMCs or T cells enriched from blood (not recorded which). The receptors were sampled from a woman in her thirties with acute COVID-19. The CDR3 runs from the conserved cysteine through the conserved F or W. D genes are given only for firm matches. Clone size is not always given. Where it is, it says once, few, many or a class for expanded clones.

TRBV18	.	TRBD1	CASSPGQGERRYTF
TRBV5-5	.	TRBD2	CASSWTGLATGELFF
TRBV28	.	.	CASLDTVEYTIYF
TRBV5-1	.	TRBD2	CASSFLAGGRPGELFF
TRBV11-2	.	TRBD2	CASSPRESTTDTQYF
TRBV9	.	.	CASSVDHDYNTDTQYF
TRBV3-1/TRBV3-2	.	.	CASSQEAELAKNIQYF
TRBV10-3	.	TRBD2	CAIAVERGRGQFF
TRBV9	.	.	CASSASADTQYF
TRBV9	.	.	CASSAQVTSYEQYF
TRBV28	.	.	CASSLSRQSNTGELFF
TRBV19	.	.	CASSIGPGVTEAFF
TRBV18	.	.	CASSQARSYEQYF
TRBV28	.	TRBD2	CASRGTSVYEQYF
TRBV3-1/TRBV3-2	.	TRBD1	CASSQGEGGGYQPQHF
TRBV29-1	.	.	CSSLQQETQYF
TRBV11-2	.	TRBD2	CASSLPRAGEDNEQFF
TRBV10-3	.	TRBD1	CAISESGQGATDGYTF
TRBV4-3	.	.	CASSQDPWPGDVVYEQYF
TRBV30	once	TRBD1	CAWSTRDRAPHEKLFF
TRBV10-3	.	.	CATQGNGNQPQHF
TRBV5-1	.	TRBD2	CASSLVASGSVVYEQYF
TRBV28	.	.	CASSLPPSNTEAFF
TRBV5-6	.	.	CASSHNRVRQPQHF
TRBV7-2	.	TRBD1	CASSLGQGKDQPQHF
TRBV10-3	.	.	CATGQLYGYTF
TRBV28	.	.	CASSDAGAKVGAFF
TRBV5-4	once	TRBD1	CASNSVVGTDNTEAFF
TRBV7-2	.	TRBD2	CASSLASLAGTTDTQYF
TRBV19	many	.	CASHRGTLYGYTF
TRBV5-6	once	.	CASLALGDYEQYF
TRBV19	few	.	CASRTPSGNTEAFF
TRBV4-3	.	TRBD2	CASSQDQTSDYEQYF
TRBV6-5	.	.	CASRNGQTTNEKLFF
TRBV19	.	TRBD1	CASSIQGAAYEQYF
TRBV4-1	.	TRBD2	CASSQVPQTSARYNEQFF
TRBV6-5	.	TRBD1	CASAGTGLSYEQYF
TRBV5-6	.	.	CASSSQGTYGYTF
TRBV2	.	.	CASSESAGQETQYF
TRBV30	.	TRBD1	CAWNTGGIYEQYF
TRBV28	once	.	CASSQITRSGNEQFF
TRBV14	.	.	CASSRSGSSYNEQFF
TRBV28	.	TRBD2	CASSLGASGSPDTQYF
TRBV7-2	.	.	CASSGGPGQANQPQHF
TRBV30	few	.	CAWSVHLSDTQYF
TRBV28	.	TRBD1	CASTQGMDRGVYEQYF
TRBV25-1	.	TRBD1	CASSELVGQGGTGELFF
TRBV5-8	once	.	CASRPEWRTTDTQYF
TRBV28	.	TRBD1	CASSPGTGGYGYTF
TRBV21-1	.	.	CASRGRGGNTEAFF
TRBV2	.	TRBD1	CASSGTGTGNTIYF